This paragraph reports one TCR beta chain. The sample has other DNA sequences that encode this CDR3 too. This CDR3 contains 8 residues. V lost 3 bases and J 7 bases, leaving 0 bases between the germline ends. Germline CDR1 and CDR2: SQVTM and ANQGSEA. The data are from a study of control samples from healthy donors and cancer patients. TCRdb's copy holds only in-frame clones and misses some; the assay was immunoSEQ multiplex PCR. This table has 100,000 or so clones, about 91% appearing once. Sequenced sample: blood. This sequence originates from a woman aged 18-29 years in good health. This chain connects TRBV29-1 to TRBJ1-2; D not certain. CDR3 DNA sequence: TGCAGCGTTGATGGCTACACCTTC. Translated, it gives CSVDGYTF.